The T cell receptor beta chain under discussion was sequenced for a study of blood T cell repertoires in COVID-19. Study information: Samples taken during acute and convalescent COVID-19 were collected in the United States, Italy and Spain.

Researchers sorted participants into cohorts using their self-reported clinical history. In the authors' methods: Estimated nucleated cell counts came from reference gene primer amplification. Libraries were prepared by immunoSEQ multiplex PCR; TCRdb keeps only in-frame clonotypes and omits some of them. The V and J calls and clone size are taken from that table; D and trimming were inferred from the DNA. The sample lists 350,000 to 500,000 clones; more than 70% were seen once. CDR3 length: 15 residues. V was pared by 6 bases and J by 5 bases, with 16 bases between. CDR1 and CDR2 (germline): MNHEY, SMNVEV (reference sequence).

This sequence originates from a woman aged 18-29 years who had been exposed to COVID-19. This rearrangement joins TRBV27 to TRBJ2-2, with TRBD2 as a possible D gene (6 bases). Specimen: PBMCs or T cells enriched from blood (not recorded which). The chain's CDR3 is CASSPRGAATGELFF. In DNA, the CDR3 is TGTGCCAGCAGCCCCCGCGGGGCGGCGACCGGGGAGCTGTTTTTT.